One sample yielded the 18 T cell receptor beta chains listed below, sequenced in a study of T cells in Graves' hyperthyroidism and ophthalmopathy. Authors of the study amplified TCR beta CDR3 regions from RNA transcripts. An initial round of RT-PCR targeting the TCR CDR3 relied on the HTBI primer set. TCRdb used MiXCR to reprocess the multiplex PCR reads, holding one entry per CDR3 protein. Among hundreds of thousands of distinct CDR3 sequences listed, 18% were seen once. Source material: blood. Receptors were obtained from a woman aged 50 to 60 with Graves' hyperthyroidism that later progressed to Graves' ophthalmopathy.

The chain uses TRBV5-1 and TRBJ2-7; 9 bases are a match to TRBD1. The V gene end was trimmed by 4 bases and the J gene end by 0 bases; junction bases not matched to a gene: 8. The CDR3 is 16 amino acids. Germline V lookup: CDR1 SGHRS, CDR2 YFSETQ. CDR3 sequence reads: CASSKVTGGFSYEQYF. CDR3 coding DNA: TGCGCCAGCAGCAAAGTTACAGGGGGCTTCTCCTACGAGCAGTACTTC.

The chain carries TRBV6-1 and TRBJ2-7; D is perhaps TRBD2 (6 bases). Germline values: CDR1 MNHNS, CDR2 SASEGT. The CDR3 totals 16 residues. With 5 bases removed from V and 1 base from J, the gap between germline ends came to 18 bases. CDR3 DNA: TGTGCCAGCAGTCCTAACTTGGGGCGGGGATCCTACGAGCAGTACTTC. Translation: CASSPNLGRGSYEQYF.

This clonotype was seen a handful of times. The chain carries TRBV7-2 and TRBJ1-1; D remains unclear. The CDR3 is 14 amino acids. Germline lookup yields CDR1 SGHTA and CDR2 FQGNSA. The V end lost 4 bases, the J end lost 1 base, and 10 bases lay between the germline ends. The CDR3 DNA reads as TGTGCCAGCAGCTCGGATCTGGAGAACACTGAAGCTTTCTTT. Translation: CASSSDLENTEAFF.

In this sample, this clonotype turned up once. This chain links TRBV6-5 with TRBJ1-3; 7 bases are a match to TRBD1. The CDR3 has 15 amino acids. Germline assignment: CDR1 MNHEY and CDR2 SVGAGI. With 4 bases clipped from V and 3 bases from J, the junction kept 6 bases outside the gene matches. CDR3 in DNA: TGTGCCAGCAGTTCCACACAGGGGTATGGAAACACCATATATTTT. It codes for CASSSTQGYGNTIYF.

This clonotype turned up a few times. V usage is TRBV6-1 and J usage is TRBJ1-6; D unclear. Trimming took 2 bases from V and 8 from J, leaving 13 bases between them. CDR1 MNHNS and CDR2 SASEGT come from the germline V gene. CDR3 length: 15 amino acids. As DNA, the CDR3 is TGTGCCAGCAGTGAACTCGCGGGCGGTTATTCACCCCTCCACTTT. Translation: CASSELAGGYSPLHF.

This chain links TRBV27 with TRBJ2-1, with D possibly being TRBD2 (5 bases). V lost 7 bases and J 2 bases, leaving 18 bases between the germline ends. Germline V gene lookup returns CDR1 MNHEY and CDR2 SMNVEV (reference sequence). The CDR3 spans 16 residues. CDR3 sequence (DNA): TGTGCCAGCACGGAGGTTGCGTACGGAACCTACAATGAGCAGTTCTTC. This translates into CASTEVAYGTYNEQFF.

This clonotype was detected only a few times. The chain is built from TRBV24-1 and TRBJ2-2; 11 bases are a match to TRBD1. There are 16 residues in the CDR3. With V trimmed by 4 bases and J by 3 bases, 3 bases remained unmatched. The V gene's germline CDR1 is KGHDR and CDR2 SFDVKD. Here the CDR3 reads CATSDPGQGDTGELFF. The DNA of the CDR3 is TGTGCCACCAGTGACCCGGGACAGGGGGACACCGGGGAGCTGTTTTTT.

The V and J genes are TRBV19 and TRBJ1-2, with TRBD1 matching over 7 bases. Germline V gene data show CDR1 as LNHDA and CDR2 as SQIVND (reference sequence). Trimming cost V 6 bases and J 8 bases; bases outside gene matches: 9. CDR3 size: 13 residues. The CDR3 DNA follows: TGTGCCAGTAGCATACGGGACAGTGGAGGCTACACCTTC. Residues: CASSIRDSGGYTF.

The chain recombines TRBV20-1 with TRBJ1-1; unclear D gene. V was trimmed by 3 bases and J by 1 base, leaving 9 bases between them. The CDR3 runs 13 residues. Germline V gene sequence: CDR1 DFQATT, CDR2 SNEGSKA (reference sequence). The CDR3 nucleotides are TGCAGTGCTAGCAGCGCGGGGAACACTGAAGCTTTCTTT. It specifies CSASSAGNTEAFF.

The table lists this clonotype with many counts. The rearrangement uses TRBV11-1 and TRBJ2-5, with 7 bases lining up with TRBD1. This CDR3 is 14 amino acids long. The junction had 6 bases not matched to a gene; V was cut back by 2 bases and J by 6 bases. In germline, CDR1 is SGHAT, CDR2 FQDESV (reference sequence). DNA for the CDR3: TGTGCCAGCAGCTTACGCGACAGGGCCAAGACCCAGTACTTC. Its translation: CASSLRDRAKTQYF. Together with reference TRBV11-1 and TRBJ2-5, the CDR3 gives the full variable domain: EAEVAQSPRYKITEKSQAVAFWCDPISGHATLYWYRQILGQGPELLVQFQDESVVDDSQLPKDRFSAERLKGVDSTLKIQPAELGDSAMYLCASSLRDRAKTQYFGPGTRLLVL.

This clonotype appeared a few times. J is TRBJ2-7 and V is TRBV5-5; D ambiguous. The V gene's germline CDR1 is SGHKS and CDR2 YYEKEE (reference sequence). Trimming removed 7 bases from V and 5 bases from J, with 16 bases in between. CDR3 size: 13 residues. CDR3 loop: CASGNTPGNEQYF. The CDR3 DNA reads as TGTGCCAGCGGGAATACCCCCGGCAACGAGCAGTACTTC.

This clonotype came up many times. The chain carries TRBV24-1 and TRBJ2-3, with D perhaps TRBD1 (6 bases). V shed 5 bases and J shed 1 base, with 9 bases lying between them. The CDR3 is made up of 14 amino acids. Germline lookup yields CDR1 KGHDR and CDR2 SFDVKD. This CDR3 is CATSGRQGTDTQYF. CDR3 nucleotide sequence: TGTGCCACCAGTGGAAGACAGGGCACAGATACGCAGTATTTT.

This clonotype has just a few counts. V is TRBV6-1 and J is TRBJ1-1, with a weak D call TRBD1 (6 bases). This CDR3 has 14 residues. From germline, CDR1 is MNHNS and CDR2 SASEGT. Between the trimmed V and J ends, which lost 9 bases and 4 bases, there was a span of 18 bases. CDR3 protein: CASGRGARSTEAFF. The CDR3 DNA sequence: TGTGCCAGTGGGCGGGGGGCGAGGAGCACTGAAGCTTTCTTT.

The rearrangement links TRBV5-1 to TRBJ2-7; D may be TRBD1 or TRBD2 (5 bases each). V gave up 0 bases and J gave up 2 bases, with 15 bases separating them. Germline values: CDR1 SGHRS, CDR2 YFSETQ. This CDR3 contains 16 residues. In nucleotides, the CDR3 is TGCGCCAGCAGCTTGGGACCCGGGACGGCGACCTACGAGCAGTACTTC. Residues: CASSLGPGTATYEQYF.

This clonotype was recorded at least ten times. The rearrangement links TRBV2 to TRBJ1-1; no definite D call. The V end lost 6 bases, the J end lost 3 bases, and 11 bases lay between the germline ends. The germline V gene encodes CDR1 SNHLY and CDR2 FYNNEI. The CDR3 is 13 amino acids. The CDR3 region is CASSLGEDTEAFF. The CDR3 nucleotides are TGTGCCAGCAGCCTCGGGGAGGACACTGAAGCTTTCTTT.

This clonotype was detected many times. DNA for the CDR3: TGTGCCAGCAGTGAATCCCGGGGGAGCTCCTACAATGAGCAGTTCTTC. It specifies CASSESRGSSYNEQFF. V gene TRBV2 combines with J gene TRBJ2-1; possible D gene TRBD2, 6 bases. The CDR3 consists of 16 residues. V was clipped by 2 bases and J by 0 bases, with 11 bases between them. The germline V gene has CDR1 SNHLY and CDR2 FYNNEI.

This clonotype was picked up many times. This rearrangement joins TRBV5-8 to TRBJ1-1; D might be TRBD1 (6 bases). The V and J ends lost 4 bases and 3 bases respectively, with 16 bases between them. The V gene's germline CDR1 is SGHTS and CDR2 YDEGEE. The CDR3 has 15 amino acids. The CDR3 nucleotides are TGTGCCAGCAGCGTTACGCAGGGGTCGGACACTGAAGCTTTCTTT. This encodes CASSVTQGSDTEAFF.

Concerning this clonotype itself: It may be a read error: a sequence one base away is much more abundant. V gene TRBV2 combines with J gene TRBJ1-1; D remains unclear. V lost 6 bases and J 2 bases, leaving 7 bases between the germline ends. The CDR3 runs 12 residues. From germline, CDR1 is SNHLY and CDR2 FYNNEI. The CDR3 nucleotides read TGTGCCAGCAGAAGGAGTAACACTGAAGCTTTCTTT. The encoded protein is CASRRSNTEAFF.